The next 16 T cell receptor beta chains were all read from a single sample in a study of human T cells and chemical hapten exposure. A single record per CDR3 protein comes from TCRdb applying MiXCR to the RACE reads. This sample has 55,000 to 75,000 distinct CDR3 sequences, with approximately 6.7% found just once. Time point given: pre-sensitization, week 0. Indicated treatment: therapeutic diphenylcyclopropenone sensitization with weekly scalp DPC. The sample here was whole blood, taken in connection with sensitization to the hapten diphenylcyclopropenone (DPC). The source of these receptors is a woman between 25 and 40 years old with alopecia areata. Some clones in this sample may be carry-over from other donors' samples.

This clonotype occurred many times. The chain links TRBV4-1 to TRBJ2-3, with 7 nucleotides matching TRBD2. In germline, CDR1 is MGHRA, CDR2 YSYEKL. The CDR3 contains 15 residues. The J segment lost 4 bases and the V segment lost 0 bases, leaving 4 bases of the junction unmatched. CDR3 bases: TGCGCCAGCAGCCAAGATTGGGGGAGGGCAGATACGCAGTATTTT. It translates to CASSQDWGRADTQYF.

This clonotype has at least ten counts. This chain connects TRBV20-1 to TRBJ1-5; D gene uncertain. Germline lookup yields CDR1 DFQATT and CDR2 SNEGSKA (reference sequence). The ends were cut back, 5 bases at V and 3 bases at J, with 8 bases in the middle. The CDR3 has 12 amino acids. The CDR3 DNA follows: TGCAGTGCTTACCACACCAATCAGCCCCAGCATTTT. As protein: CSAYHTNQPQHF.

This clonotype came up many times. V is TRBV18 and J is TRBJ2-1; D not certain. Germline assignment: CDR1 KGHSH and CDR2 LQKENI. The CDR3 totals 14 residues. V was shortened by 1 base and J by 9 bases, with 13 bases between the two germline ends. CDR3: CASSPLPQTIEQFF. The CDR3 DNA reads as TGTGCCAGCTCACCACTCCCACAGACAATTGAGCAGTTCTTC.

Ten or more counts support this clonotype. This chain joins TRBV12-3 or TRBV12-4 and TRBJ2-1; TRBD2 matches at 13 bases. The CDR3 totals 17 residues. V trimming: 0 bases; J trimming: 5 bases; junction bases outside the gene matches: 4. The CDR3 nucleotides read TGTGCCAGCAGTTTAGCAGGCGGGACTAGCGGGGACAATGAGCAGTTCTTC. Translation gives CASSLAGGTSGDNEQFF.

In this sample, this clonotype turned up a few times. The CDR3 loop is CASSIRAVSGANVLTF. Written as DNA, the CDR3 is TGTGCCAGTAGTATTAGGGCAGTCTCTGGGGCCAACGTCCTGACTTTC. This chain uses TRBV19 with TRBJ2-6; D uncertain. V was cut by 3 bases and J by 0 bases, with 9 bases left in between. This CDR3 is built from 16 residues. Germline values: CDR1 LNHDA, CDR2 SQIVND (reference sequence). Full variable domain (missing parts from reference TRBV19 and TRBJ2-6): DGGITQSPKYLFRKEGQNVTLSCEQNLNHDAMYWYRQDPGQGLRLIYYSQIVNDFQKGDIAEGYSVSREKKESFPLTVTSAQKNPTAFYLCASSIRAVSGANVLTFGAGSRLTVL.

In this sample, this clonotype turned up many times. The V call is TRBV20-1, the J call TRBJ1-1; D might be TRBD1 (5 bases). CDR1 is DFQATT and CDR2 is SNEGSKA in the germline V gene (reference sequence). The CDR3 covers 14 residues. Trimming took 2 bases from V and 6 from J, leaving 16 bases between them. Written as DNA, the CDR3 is TGCAGTGCTAGATTTCGGGTCGGGGGGGCTGAAGCTTTCTTT. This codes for CSARFRVGGAEAFF.

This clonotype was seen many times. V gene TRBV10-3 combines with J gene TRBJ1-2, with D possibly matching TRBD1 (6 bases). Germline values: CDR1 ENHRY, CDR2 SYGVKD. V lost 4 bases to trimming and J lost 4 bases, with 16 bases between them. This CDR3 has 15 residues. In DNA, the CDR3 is TGTGCCATCAGTGGGAGGGGACAAGACTTCTATGGCTACACCTTC. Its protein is CAISGRGQDFYGYTF.

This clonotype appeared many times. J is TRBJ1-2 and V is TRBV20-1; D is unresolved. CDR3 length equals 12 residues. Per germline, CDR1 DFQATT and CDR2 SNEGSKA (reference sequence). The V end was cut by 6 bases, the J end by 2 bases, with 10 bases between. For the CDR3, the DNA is TGCAGTGCACCTACAGAGAACTATGGCTACACCTTC. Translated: CSAPTENYGYTF.

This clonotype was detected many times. The CDR3 DNA reads TGTGCCAGCAGTTTGGGGGGGAACACCGGGGAGCTGTTTTTT. It translates to CASSLGGNTGELFF. This rearrangement joins TRBV12-3 or TRBV12-4 to TRBJ2-2, with a tentative D call TRBD2 (6 bases). Trimming removed 3 bases from V and 1 base from J, with 6 bases in between. There are 14 residues in the CDR3.

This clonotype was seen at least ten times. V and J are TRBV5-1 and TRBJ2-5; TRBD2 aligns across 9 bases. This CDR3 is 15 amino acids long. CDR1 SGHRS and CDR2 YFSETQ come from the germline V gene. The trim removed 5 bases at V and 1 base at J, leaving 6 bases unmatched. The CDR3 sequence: CASRFSAGGQETQYF. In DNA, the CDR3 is TGCGCCAGCAGGTTCTCAGCGGGGGGCCAAGAGACCCAGTACTTC.

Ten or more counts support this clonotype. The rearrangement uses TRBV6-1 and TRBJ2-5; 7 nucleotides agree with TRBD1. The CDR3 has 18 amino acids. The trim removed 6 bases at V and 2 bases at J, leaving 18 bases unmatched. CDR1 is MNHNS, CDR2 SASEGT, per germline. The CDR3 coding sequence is TGTGCCAGCAGCGGAGGTTACCCTACTGGGACAGCACAAGAGACCCAGTACTTC. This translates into CASSGGYPTGTAQETQYF.

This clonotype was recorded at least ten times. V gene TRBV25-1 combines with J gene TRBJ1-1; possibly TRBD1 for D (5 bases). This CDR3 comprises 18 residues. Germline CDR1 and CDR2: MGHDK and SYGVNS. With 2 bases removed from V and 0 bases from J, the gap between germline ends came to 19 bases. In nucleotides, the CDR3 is TGTGCCAGCAGTGAAAACACGGGACCCCCGTTCATGAACACTGAAGCTTTCTTT. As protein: CASSENTGPPFMNTEAFF.

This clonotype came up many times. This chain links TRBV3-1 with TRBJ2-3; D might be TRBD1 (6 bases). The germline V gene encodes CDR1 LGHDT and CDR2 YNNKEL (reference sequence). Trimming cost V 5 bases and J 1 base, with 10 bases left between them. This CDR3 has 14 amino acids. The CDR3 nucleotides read TGTGCCAGCAGCTTACGACAGGGCACAGATACGCAGTATTTT. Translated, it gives CASSLRQGTDTQYF.

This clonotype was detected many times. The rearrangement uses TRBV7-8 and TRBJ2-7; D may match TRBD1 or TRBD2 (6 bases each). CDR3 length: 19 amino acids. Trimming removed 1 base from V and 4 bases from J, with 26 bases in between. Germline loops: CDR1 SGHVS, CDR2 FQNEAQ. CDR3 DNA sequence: TGTGCCAGCAGCTTAGGCGCGCCAATTGCCGGGGGCGCTGGTTACGAGCAGTACTTC. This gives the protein CASSLGAPIAGGAGYEQYF. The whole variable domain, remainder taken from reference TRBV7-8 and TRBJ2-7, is GAGVSQSPRYKVAKRGQDVALRCDPISGHVSLFWYQQALGQGPEFLTYFQNEAQLDKSGLPSDRFFAERPEGSVSTLKIQRTQQEDSAVYLCASSLGAPIAGGAGYEQYFGPGTRLTVT.

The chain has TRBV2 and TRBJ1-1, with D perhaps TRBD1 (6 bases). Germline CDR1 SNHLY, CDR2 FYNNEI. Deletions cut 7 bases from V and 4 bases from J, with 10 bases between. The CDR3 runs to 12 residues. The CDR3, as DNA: TGTGCCAGCAAAAGGGACATCACTGAAGCTTTCTTT. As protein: CASKRDITEAFF.

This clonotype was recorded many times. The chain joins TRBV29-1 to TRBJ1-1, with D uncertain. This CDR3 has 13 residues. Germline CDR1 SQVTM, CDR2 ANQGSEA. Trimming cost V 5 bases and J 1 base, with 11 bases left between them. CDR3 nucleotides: TGCAGCGTTCAGAACACAGCGAACACTGAAGCTTTCTTT. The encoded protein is CSVQNTANTEAFF. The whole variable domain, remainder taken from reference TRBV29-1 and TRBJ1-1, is SAVISQKPSRDICQRGTSLTIQCQVDSQVTMMFWYRQQPGQSLTLIATANQGSEATYESGFVIDKFPISRPNLTFSTLTVSNMSPEDSSIYLCSVQNTANTEAFFGQGTRLTVV.